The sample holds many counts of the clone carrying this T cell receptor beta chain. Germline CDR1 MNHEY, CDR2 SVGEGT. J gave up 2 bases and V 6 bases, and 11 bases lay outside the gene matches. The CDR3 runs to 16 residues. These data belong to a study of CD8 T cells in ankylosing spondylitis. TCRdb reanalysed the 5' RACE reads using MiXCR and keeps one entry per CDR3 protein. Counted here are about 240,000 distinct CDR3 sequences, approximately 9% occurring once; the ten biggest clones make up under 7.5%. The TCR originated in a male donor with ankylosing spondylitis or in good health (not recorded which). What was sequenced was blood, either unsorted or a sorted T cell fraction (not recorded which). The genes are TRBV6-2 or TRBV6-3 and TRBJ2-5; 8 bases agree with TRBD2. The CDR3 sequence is CASSPLASGLQETQYF. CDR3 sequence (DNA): TGTGCCAGCAGCCCCCTGGCTAGCGGGCTTCAAGAGACCCAGTACTTC.